This T cell receptor beta chain is drawn from a study of T cell responses to AZD1222 COVID-19 vaccine. Findings and caveats of the study: Researchers took repertoire samples only after the peak T cell response had come. Donors in the cohort were predominantly white British and more often female, and clonal diversity was possibly underestimated.

This clone was recorded once. Its antigen is still unknown. Looked up from germline, CDR1 is SGHNT and CDR2 is YYREEE (reference sequence). This CDR3 region has 12 residues. V shed 2 bases and J shed 7 bases, with 9 bases lying between them. Profiled with immunoSEQ multiplex PCR; TCRdb holds only in-frame clones, not every one. The data hold about 93,000 clones, with 70% to 90% observed a single time. The sequenced sample was peripheral blood, obtained on day 0 of AZD1222 vaccination. This clonotype was sampled from an adult in good health. The chain employs TRBV5-4 and TRBJ1-2; D possibly corresponds to TRBD1 (6 bases). This chain's CDR3 is CASSLQGFGYTF. Here the CDR3 DNA reads TGTGCCAGCAGCTTACAGGGATTTGGCTACACCTTC.